What follows are 31 T cell receptor beta chains derived from one specimen sequenced in a study of siplizumab effects on memory and regulatory T cells. Assay: immunoSEQ multiplex PCR; the TCRdb copy retains only in-frame clones and omits some. The table has approximately 40,000 clones, more than 80% seen once. The sample was naive CD4+ T cells sorted from blood. These receptors were obtained from a human donor in good health.

The chain has TRBV6-6 and TRBJ1-1; TRBD1 matches at 8 bases. Losses at the gene ends were 6 bases for V and 3 bases for J; bases not matched to a gene: 12. The V gene's germline CDR1 is MNHNY and CDR2 SVGAGI (reference sequence). This CDR3 is 16 amino acids long. The CDR3 DNA follows: TGTGCCAGCAGCCGAGATATGACAGGGGTTGACACTGAAGCTTTCTTT. This gives the protein CASSRDMTGVDTEAFF.

CDR3 bases: TGCGCCAGCAGGGGGGTCTGGGGGGATACGCAGTATTTT. It codes for CASRGVWGDTQYF. V gene TRBV10-1 combines with J gene TRBJ2-3, with D perhaps TRBD1 or TRBD2 (5 bases each). V was shortened by 6 bases and J by 6 bases, with 13 bases between the two germline ends. CDR3 length: 13 residues. Germline V gene lookup returns CDR1 WNHNN and CDR2 SYGVQD (reference sequence).

V is TRBV7-2 and J is TRBJ2-1, with 7 nucleotides matching TRBD1. V lost 5 bases, J lost 0 bases, and 10 bases stayed unmatched. The CDR3 loop spans 17 amino acids. Germline CDR1 reads SGHTA; CDR2 reads FQGNSA. The CDR3 sequence is CASSASGGRSSYNEQFF. In nucleotides, the CDR3 is TGTGCCAGCAGCGCCTCAGGGGGTAGGAGCTCCTACAATGAGCAGTTCTTC.

This clone was seen only once. This chain links TRBV2 with TRBJ2-5, with a weak D call TRBD1 (6 bases). CDR1 is SNHLY, CDR2 FYNNEI, per germline. V was pared by 7 bases and J by 2 bases, with 11 bases between. CDR3 length: 13 residues. The CDR3 nucleotides read TGTGCCAGCACCTGGGGGCAACAAGAGACCCAGTACTTC. This gives the protein CASTWGQQETQYF.

This chain uses TRBV29-1 with TRBJ1-3; no clear D gene. This CDR3 spans 16 amino acids. The germline V gene encodes CDR1 SQVTM and CDR2 ANQGSEA. V was shortened by 4 bases and J by 4 bases, with 20 bases between the two germline ends. For the CDR3, the DNA is TGCAGCGTTGCAGGAGCGCTCCAGGCCGGAGGAAACACCATATATTTT. Translating it yields CSVAGALQAGGNTIYF.

This chain joins TRBV4-1 and TRBJ2-2; 7 bases are a match to TRBD2. This CDR3 region has 15 residues. CDR1 and CDR2 (germline): MGHRA, YSYEKL. The trim removed 1 base at V and 10 bases at J, leaving 9 bases unmatched. The CDR3 sequence: CASSQGASGQKELFF. CDR3 coding DNA: TGCGCCAGCAGCCAAGGGGCTAGCGGTCAAAAGGAGCTGTTTTTT.

The V and J genes are TRBV7-2 and TRBJ2-3; weak D call: TRBD1 (6 bases). V was cut by 6 bases and J by 8 bases, with 12 bases left in between. Germline V CDR1 and CDR2: SGHTA, FQGNSA. The CDR3 consists of 12 residues. CDR3 sequence: CASSREGGTQYF. As DNA, the CDR3 is TGTGCCAGCAGTCGAGAAGGGGGTACGCAGTATTTT.

The J gene is TRBJ2-7, the V gene TRBV18; the D gene is possibly TRBD1 (6 bases). This CDR3 has 14 amino acids. CDR1 and CDR2 from the germline V gene are KGHSH and LQKENI. The V end was cut by 2 bases, the J end by 3 bases, with 11 bases between. CDR3 bases: TGTGCCAGCTCACCATACGCACAGGGCTACGAGCAGTACTTC. Translated: CASSPYAQGYEQYF. Variable domain in full (rest from reference TRBV18 and TRBJ2-7): NAGVMQNPRHLVRRRGQEARLRCSPMKGHSHVYWYRQLPEEGLKFMVYLQKENIIDESGMPKERFSAEFPKEGPSILRIQQVVRGDSAAYFCASSPYAQGYEQYFGPGTRLTVT.

This clone has just one count. This sequence joins TRBV6-6 and TRBJ2-2; D gene ambiguous. The ends were cut back, 0 bases at V and 6 bases at J, with 8 bases in the middle. The CDR3 has 14 residues. CDR1 and CDR2 (germline): MNHNY, SVGAGI (reference sequence). CDR3 sequence: CASSYSSVPGELFF. The CDR3 nucleotides read TGTGCCAGCAGTTACTCTTCGGTCCCCGGGGAGCTGTTTTTT.

The chain recombines TRBV10-3 with TRBJ2-5; D remains unclear. The J call may not be correct, given that the DNA end is closer to TRBJ2-7. This CDR3 contains 13 residues. The germline V gene encodes CDR1 ENHRY and CDR2 SYGVKD. CDR3 residues: CAIRTASSYEQYF. The CDR3 DNA sequence: TGTGCCATCAGAACTGCTAGCTCCTACGAGCAGTACTTC.

This chain uses TRBV5-6 with TRBJ2-6, with 14 bases fitting TRBD2. After removal of 4 bases from V and 2 bases from J, the junction contained 2 bases not matched to a gene. Germline loops: CDR1 SGHDT, CDR2 YYEEEE. This CDR3 region has 17 residues. The CDR3: CASSPGLAGAGANVLTF. In DNA form, the CDR3 reads TGTGCCAGCAGCCCGGGACTAGCGGGAGCTGGGGCCAACGTCCTGACTTTC.

This sequence joins TRBV30 and TRBJ2-7; D is unresolved. The germline gives CDR1 GTSNPN, CDR2 SVGIG (reference sequence). The CDR3 extends over 13 amino acids. V gave up 5 bases and J gave up 6 bases, with 17 bases separating them. CDR3 loop: CAWHKDGRGEQYF. The CDR3 DNA is TGTGCCTGGCATAAAGACGGTCGTGGCGAGCAGTACTTC. The whole variable domain, filled in from reference TRBV30 and TRBJ2-7, reads SQTIHQWPATLVQPVGSPLSLECTVEGTSNPNLYWYRQAAGRGLQLLFYSVGIGQISSEVPQNLSASRPQDRQFILSSKKLLLSDSGFYLCAWHKDGRGEQYFGPGTRLTVT.

The genes are TRBV10-2 and TRBJ2-5; TRBD2 agrees at 12 bases. CDR1 is WSHSY, CDR2 SAAADI, per germline. CDR3 size: 13 residues. With 8 bases clipped from V and 5 bases from J, the junction kept 3 bases outside the gene matches. CDR3 sequence (DNA): TGCGCCAGCGCTCTAGCGGGGGGGGAGACCCAGTACTTC. Protein sequence: CASALAGGETQYF.

The chain recombines TRBV5-1 with TRBJ2-2; D remains unclear. Germline V gene sequence: CDR1 SGHRS, CDR2 YFSETQ. Trimming took 0 bases from V and 8 from J, leaving 11 bases between them. The CDR3 has 14 residues. In DNA form, the CDR3 reads TGCGCCAGCAGCTTGGCCAAAGGGATTGGGGAGCTGTTTTTT. Its translation is CASSLAKGIGELFF.

The gene calls are TRBV9 and TRBJ2-5; D is perhaps TRBD1 or TRBD2 (5 bases each). This CDR3 is 16 amino acids long. V was clipped by 1 base and J by 2 bases, with 15 bases between them. The germline V gene encodes CDR1 SGDLS and CDR2 YYNGEE. This chain's CDR3 is CASSVSLAGIQETQYF. DNA of the CDR3: TGTGCCAGCAGCGTATCTCTAGCAGGGATACAAGAGACCCAGTACTTC. The complete variable domain, with remaining parts taken from reference TRBV9 and TRBJ2-5, reads DSGVTQTPKHLITATGQRVTLRCSPRSGDLSVYWYQQSLDQGLQFLIQYYNGEERAKGNILERFSAQQFPDLHSELNLSSLELGDSALYFCASSVSLAGIQETQYFGPGTRLLVL.

The rearrangement joins TRBV5-4 to TRBJ2-7; D unresolved. Trimming cost V 3 bases and J 2 bases, with 3 bases left between them. There are 11 residues in the CDR3. From germline, CDR1 is SGHNT and CDR2 YYREEE (reference sequence). The CDR3 nucleotides are TGTGCCAGCAGCTCTACCTACGAGCAGTACTTC. Its protein product is CASSSTYEQYF.

The V call is TRBV7-2, the J call TRBJ2-7, with D possibly called TRBD1 or TRBD2 (5 bases each). Germline V gives CDR1 SGHTA, CDR2 FQGNSA. The CDR3 contains 14 residues. Trimming shortened V by 4 bases and J by 3 bases, and 13 bases separated the two germline ends. CDR3 protein: CASSYSGTLYEQYF. CDR3 DNA sequence: TGTGCCAGCAGCTACTCCGGGACCCTCTACGAGCAGTACTTC.

The chain is built from TRBV5-6 and TRBJ1-1, with D uncertain. Germline-derived CDR1 and CDR2 are SGHDT and YYEEEE. The CDR3 is 13 residues long. V gave up 0 bases and J gave up 6 bases, with 9 bases separating them. This chain's CDR3 is CASSLAKGSEAFF. CDR3 DNA: TGTGCCAGCAGCTTGGCCAAGGGTTCTGAAGCTTTCTTT.

The chain couples TRBV19 to TRBJ2-3, with D perhaps being TRBD1 or TRBD2 (5 bases each). With 6 bases removed from V and 0 bases from J, the gap between germline ends came to 13 bases. This CDR3 is 15 amino acids long. Germline loops: CDR1 LNHDA, CDR2 SQIVND (reference sequence). The chain's CDR3 is CASRWGITSTDTQYF. In nucleotides, the CDR3 is TGTGCCAGTAGATGGGGGATAACTAGCACAGATACGCAGTATTTT.

V gene TRBV4-2 combines with J gene TRBJ1-2; 8 bases fit TRBD1. V was pared by 4 bases and J by 5 bases, with 15 bases of the junction left unmatched. Germline V CDR1 and CDR2: LGHNA, YNFKEQ. This CDR3 comprises 17 residues. CDR3 sequence: CASSPAQFQGASYGYTF. The CDR3 region has the DNA TGTGCCAGCAGCCCAGCGCAGTTCCAGGGGGCGAGTTATGGCTACACCTTC.

Written as DNA, the CDR3 is TGTGCCAGCAGCTTCCGGAGGAACACTGAAGCTTTCTTT. It specifies CASSFRRNTEAFF. V gene TRBV11-2 combines with J gene TRBJ1-1; no firm D call. The CDR3 has 13 residues. V dropped 3 bases and J dropped 1 base, with 6 bases sitting between them. Germline assignment: CDR1 SGHAT and CDR2 FQNNGV.

This clone has only a few counts. The rearrangement uses TRBV6-5 and TRBJ1-2, with 7 bases aligning to TRBD1. The junction had 3 bases not matched to a gene; V was cut back by 4 bases and J by 1 base. The CDR3 length is 14 residues. From germline, CDR1 is MNHEY and CDR2 SVGAGI. DNA for the CDR3: TGTGCCAGCAGTTTGACAGGGAATAACTATGGCTACACCTTC. The encoded protein is CASSLTGNNYGYTF.

V and J are TRBV6-6 and TRBJ2-3; 10 bases agree with TRBD1. V lost 5 bases, J lost 2 bases, and 4 bases stayed unmatched. In germline, CDR1 is MNHNY, CDR2 SVGAGI (reference sequence). The CDR3 has 15 amino acids. The chain's CDR3 is CASSIGTGVTDTQYF. The CDR3 DNA reads TGTGCCAGCAGTATCGGGACAGGGGTCACAGATACGCAGTATTTT.

This sequence joins TRBV10-3 and TRBJ1-2, with D maybe TRBD1 (5 bases). Trimming stripped 0 bases from V and 8 bases from J, with 13 bases between. This CDR3 comprises 14 residues. Germline V lookup: CDR1 ENHRY, CDR2 SYGVKD. The CDR3 nucleotides read TGTGCCATCAGTGAGTCTAGGGGACTTGGGGGCTACACCTTC. Its translation: CAISESRGLGGYTF.

This clone has a single count. The chain is built from TRBV2 and TRBJ2-4; TRBD1 matches 7 bases. There are 12 residues in the CDR3. V lost 6 bases and J lost 8; bases outside the gene matches: 4. Germline V gives CDR1 SNHLY, CDR2 FYNNEI. CDR3 in amino acids: CASREQGDIQYF. CDR3 DNA sequence: TGTGCCAGCAGGGAGCAGGGGGACATTCAGTACTTC.

V gene TRBV30 combines with J gene TRBJ1-3, with a possible D match to TRBD1 (5 bases). The CDR3 covers 15 residues. Germline V gene lookup returns CDR1 GTSNPN and CDR2 SVGIG (reference sequence). The germline V and J ends were trimmed by 2 bases and 1 base, with 12 bases remaining between them. CDR3 sequence: CAWSPGKRSGNTIYF. The CDR3 DNA reads TGTGCCTGGAGTCCAGGGAAGAGGTCTGGAAACACCATATATTTT.

The gene calls are TRBV7-9 and TRBJ1-1; D remains ambiguous. The CDR3 consists of 13 residues. Germline lookup yields CDR1 SEHNR and CDR2 FQNEAQ (reference sequence). Trimming stripped 0 bases from V and 1 base from J, with 3 bases between. CDR3 residues: CASSLAGNTEAFF. CDR3 nucleotides: TGTGCCAGCAGCTTAGCAGGGAACACTGAAGCTTTCTTT.

The chain employs TRBV15 and TRBJ2-3; either TRBD1 or TRBD2 may fit D (6 bases each). The germline CDR1 and CDR2 sequences are LNHNV and YYDKDF (reference sequence). V was clipped by 4 bases and J by 4 bases, with 21 bases between them. This CDR3 is 17 amino acids long. CDR3 in DNA: TGTGCCACCAGCAAGGGGGTCCGGGACTGGGGCGCAGATACGCAGTATTTT. Protein sequence: CATSKGVRDWGADTQYF.

The genes are TRBV7-2 and TRBJ2-5; 10 bases line up with TRBD2. The CDR3 spans 19 residues. Germline V gene lookup returns CDR1 SGHTA and CDR2 FQGNSA. V dropped 1 base and J dropped 5; count of bases not matched to a gene: 16. The DNA of the CDR3 is TGTGCCAGCAGCTTAGGGCCCCCCCGGACTAGCGGCCTACGGGAGACCCAGTACTTC. Encoded protein: CASSLGPPRTSGLRETQYF.

CDR3 in DNA: TGCGCCAGCAGCGCCGGAGACAGTAACTATGGCTACACCTTC. This sequence encodes CASSAGDSNYGYTF. V usage is TRBV5-1 and J usage is TRBJ1-2, with D perhaps TRBD1 (5 bases). The CDR3 has 14 amino acids. Germline-derived CDR1 and CDR2 are SGHRS and YFSETQ. V was pared by 4 bases and J by 1 base, with 11 bases between. Filled out from reference TRBV5-1 and TRBJ1-2, the complete variable domain reads KAGVTQTPRYLIKTRGQQVTLSCSPISGHRSVSWYQQTPGQGLQFLFEYFSETQRNKGNFPGRFSGRQFSNSRSEMNVSTLELGDSALYLCASSAGDSNYGYTFGSGTRLTVV.

V gene TRBV19 combines with J gene TRBJ1-1; TRBD1 matches at 7 bases. CDR1 and CDR2 from the germline V gene are LNHDA and SQIVND (reference sequence). The J segment lost 5 bases and the V segment lost 3 bases, leaving 9 bases of the junction unmatched. CDR3 size: 15 residues. CDR3 sequence reads: CASSILSTGKTEAFF. In DNA, the CDR3 is TGTGCCAGTAGTATCCTCTCGACAGGGAAAACTGAAGCTTTCTTT.